Sequencing of this T cell receptor beta chain was carried out in a study of T cells in Graves' hyperthyroidism and ophthalmopathy. RNA transcripts served as the template for amplifying TCR beta CDR3 regions. A first-round RT-PCR of the TCR CDR3 used the HTBI primer set. Via MiXCR, TCRdb re-called the multiplex PCR reads, giving one row per CDR3 protein. The sample contains fewer than 350,000 distinct CDR3 sequences, around a sixth of which appear only once. This clonotype was found a few times. The target antigen is unknown. Broader study findings: It was a median about 6 months before onset that the model predicted ophthalmopathy.

The CDR3 totals 16 residues. From germline, CDR1 is LNHDA and CDR2 SQIVND (reference sequence). Trimming shortened V by 0 bases and J by 0 bases, and 9 bases separated the two germline ends. The J gene is TRBJ1-5, the V gene TRBV19; no reliable D call. This TCR came from a woman aged 45-59 years with Graves' hyperthyroidism. Sample: blood. CDR3 residues: CASSIDPPDSNQPQHF. The CDR3, as DNA: TGTGCCAGTAGTATAGATCCGCCAGATAGCAATCAGCCCCAGCATTTT.